The sequence of this TCR beta chain was determined in a study of metastatic and nonmetastatic thyroid tumors. Study as a whole: Peripheral blood and tumor or nodule samples from malignant and benign thyroid patients were compared.

This clone was counted at least ten times. Its matching antigen is unknown. This CDR3 has 12 amino acids. V was clipped by 0 bases and J by 3 bases, with 4 bases between them. Germline V CDR1 and CDR2: DFQATT, SNEGSKA (reference sequence). In the original analysis: The distant-metastasis classifier for papillary thyroid cancer was built from CDR3 differences across clinicopathological groups. TCRdb re-called the PCR reads through MiXCR. Clone size and V and J calls follow TCRdb, not the original study. The sample consists of 25,000 or so clones, 20% to 30% of them appearing once. Overall study findings and caveats: In both blood and tumor samples, TCR beta diversity was reported significantly higher for malignant than benign nodules.

None of the patients had undergone any treatment ahead of thyroid surgery. Input material: blood. This TCR came from a female donor with papillary thyroid cancer or a benign thyroid nodule (not recorded which). Some clones in this sample may be carry-over from other donors' samples. The chain uses TRBV20-1 and TRBJ2-3; D unresolved. The CDR3 nucleotides read TGCAGTGCTAGAGAAAGTACAGATACGCAGTATTTT. Residues: CSARESTDTQYF.